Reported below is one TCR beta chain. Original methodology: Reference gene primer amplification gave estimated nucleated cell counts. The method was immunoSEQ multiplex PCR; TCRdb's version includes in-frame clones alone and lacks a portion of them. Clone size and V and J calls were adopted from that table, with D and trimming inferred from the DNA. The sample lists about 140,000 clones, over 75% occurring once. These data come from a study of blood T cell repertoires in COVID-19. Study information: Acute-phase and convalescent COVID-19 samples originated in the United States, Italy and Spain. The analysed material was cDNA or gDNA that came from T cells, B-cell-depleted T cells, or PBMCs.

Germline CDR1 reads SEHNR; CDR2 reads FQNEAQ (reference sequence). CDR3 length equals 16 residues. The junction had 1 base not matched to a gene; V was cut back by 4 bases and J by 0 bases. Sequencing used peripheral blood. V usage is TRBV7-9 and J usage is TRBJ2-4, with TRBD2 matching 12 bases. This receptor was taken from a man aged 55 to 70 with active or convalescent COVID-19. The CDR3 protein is CASSSGLAGAKNIQYF. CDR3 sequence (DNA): TGTGCCAGCAGCTCGGGACTAGCGGGAGCCAAAAACATTCAGTACTTC.